This T cell receptor (beta chain) was sequenced during a study of shared clonotypes between healthy human individuals. At the level of the study: A donor's plate count was three for CD4 naive and three for CD4 memory; CD8 naive had two and CD8 memory one. Regarding the study as a whole: Measured sharing among donors was expected to vary with sequencing depth. Naive CD4 clonotypes overlapped across a handful of donors at roughly 4.5%. Non-shared clonotypes displayed generation probabilities falling below those of clonotypes present in all four donors.

Here immunoSEQ multiplex PCR was the method, and the copy in TCRdb shows in-frame clones only, minus some. The sample has under 550,000 clones; around 96% are singletons. On this clone: Its cognate antigen is unknown.

CDR1 and CDR2 from the germline V gene are SGDLS and YYNGEE. The J segment lost 5 bases and the V segment lost 3 bases, leaving 9 bases of the junction unmatched. CDR3 length equals 16 residues. Sequencing used naive CD4+ T cells sorted from blood. Subset meaning: CD45RA+ positively selected. The J gene is TRBJ1-4, the V gene TRBV9, with 8 bases matching TRBD1. The source is a woman under 40 in good health. CDR3 in amino acids: CASSGDTGTGNEKLFF. CDR3 DNA: TGTGCCAGCAGCGGGGACACCGGGACAGGAAATGAAAAACTGTTTTTT.